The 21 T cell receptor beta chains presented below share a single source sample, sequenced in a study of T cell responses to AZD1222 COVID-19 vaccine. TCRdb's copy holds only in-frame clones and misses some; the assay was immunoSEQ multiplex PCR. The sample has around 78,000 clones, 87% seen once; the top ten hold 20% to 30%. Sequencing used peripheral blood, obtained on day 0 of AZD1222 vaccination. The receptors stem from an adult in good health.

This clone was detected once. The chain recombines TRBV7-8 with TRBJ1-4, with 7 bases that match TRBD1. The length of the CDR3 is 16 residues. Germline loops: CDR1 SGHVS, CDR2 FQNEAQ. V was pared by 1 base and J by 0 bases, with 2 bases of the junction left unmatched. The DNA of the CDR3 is TGTGCCAGCAGCTTAGGGACAGGAGCAACTAATGAAAAACTGTTTTTT. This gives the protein CASSLGTGATNEKLFF. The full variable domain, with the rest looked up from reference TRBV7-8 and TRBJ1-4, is GAGVSQSPRYKVAKRGQDVALRCDPISGHVSLFWYQQALGQGPEFLTYFQNEAQLDKSGLPSDRFFAERPEGSVSTLKIQRTQQEDSAVYLCASSLGTGATNEKLFFGSGTQLSVL.

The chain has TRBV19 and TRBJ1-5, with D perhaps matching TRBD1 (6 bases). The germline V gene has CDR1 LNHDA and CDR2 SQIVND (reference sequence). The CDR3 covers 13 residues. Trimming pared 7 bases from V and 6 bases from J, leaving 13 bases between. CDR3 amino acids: CASTRGGGQPQHF. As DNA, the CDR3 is TGTGCCAGTACTAGAGGGGGGGGTCAGCCCCAGCATTTT.

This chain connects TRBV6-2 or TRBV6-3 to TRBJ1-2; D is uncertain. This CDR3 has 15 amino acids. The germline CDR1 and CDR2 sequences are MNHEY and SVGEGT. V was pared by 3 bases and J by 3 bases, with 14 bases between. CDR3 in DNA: TGTGCCAGCAGTTATGGGCAGATCCGGGACTATGGCTACACCTTC. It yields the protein CASSYGQIRDYGYTF.

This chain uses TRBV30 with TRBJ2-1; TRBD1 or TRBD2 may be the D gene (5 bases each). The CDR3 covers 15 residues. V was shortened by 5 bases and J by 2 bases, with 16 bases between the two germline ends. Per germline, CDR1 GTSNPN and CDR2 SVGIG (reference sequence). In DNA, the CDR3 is TGTGCCTGGGCCACCGGGACCGGTCCCTACAATGAGCAGTTCTTC. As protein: CAWATGTGPYNEQFF.

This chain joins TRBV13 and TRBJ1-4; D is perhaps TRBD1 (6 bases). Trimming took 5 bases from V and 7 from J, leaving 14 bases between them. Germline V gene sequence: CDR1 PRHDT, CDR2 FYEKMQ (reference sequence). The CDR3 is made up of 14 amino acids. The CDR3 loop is CASSRDTNREKLFF. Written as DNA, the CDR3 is TGTGCCAGCAGCCGGGACACAAACCGTGAAAAACTGTTTTTT.

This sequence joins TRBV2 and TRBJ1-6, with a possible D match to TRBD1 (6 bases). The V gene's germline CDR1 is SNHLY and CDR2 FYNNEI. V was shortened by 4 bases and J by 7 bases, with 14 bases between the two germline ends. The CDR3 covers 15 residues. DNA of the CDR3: TGTGCCAGCAGTGGGGAGGGGGGCGTAAATTCACCCCTCCACTTT. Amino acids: CASSGEGGVNSPLHF.

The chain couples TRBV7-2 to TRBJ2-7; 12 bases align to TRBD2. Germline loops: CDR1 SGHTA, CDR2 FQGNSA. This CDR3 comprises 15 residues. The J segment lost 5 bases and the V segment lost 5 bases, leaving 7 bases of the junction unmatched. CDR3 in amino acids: CASSLASGGANEQYF. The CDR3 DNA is TGTGCCAGCAGCCTCGCTAGCGGGGGGGCCAACGAGCAGTACTTC.

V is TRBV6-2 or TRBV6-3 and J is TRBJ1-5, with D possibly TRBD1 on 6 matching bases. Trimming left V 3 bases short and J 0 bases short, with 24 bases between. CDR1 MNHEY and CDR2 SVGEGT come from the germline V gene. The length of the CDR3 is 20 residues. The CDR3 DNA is TGTGCCAGCAGTTATATGAAGTTTGGGGGCCTCCTACTTAGCAATCAGCCCCAGCATTTT. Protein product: CASSYMKFGGLLLSNQPQHF.

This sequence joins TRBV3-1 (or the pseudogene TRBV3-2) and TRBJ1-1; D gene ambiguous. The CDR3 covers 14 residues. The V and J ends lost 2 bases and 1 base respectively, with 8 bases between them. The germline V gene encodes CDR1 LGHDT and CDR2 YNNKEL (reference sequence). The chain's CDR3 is CASSQWSGNTEAFF. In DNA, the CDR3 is TGTGCCAGCAGCCAATGGTCAGGGAACACTGAAGCTTTCTTT.

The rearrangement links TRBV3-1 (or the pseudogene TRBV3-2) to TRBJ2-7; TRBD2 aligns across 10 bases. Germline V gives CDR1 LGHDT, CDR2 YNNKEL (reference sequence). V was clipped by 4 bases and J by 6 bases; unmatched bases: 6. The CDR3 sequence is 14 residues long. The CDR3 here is CASSPGLAGVEQYF. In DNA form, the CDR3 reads TGTGCCAGCAGCCCCGGGCTAGCGGGGGTCGAGCAGTACTTC.

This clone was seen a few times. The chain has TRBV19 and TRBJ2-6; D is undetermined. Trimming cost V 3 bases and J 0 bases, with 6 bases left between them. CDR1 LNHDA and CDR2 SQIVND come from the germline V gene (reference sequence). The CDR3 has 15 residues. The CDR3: CASSMRPSGANVLTF. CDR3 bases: TGTGCCAGTAGTATGAGACCCTCTGGGGCCAACGTCCTGACTTTC.

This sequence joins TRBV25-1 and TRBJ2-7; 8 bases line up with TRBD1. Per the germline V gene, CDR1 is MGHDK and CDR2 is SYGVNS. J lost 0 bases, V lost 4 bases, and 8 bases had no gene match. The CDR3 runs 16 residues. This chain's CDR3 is CASSAAGTGVSYEQYF. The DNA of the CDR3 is TGTGCCAGCAGTGCAGCCGGGACAGGCGTCTCCTACGAGCAGTACTTC.

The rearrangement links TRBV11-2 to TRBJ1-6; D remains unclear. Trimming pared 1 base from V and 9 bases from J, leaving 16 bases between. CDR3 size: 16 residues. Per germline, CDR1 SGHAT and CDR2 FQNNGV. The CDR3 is CASSLVVTGGGSPLHF. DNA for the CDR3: TGTGCCAGCAGCTTAGTTGTAACGGGTGGAGGTTCACCCCTCCACTTT.

CDR3 in amino acids: CASRLTLNEKLFF. In DNA form, the CDR3 reads TGTGCCAGCCGCCTCACCCTAAATGAAAAACTGTTTTTT. This chain links TRBV2 with TRBJ1-4; the D is unclear. With 8 bases removed from V and 5 bases from J, the gap between germline ends came to 12 bases. The CDR3 sequence is 13 residues long. Per the germline V gene, CDR1 is SNHLY and CDR2 is FYNNEI.

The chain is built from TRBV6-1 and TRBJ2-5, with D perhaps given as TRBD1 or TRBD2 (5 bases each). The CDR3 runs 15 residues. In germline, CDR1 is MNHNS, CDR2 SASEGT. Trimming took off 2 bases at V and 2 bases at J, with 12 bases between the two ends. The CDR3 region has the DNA TGTGCCAGCAGTGAATTGGGTGGGGGACAAGAGACCCAGTACTTC. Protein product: CASSELGGGQETQYF.

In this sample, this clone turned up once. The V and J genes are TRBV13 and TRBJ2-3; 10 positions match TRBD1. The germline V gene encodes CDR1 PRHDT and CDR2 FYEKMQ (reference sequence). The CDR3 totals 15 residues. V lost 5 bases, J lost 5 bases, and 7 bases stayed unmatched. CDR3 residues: CASSPGTGVGDTQYF. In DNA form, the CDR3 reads TGTGCCAGCAGCCCCGGGACAGGGGTTGGAGATACGCAGTATTTT.

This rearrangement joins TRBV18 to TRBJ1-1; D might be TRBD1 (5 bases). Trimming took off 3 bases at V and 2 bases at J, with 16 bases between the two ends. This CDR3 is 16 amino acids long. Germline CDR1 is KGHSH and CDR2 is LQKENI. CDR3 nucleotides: TGTGCCAGCTCACCCTCGCTGGAAGGGGTCAACACTGAAGCTTTCTTT. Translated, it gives CASSPSLEGVNTEAFF.

The CDR3 coding sequence is TGTGCCAGCAGCTTCGGTGAGACAGCCCTCTCTGGGGCCAACGTCCTGACTTTC. This translates into CASSFGETALSGANVLTF. The chain carries TRBV11-2 and TRBJ2-6; perhaps TRBD1 as D (5 bases). Per germline, CDR1 SGHAT and CDR2 FQNNGV. The CDR3 is 18 residues long. V lost 3 bases and J lost 0, with 15 bases in between. The complete variable domain, with remaining parts taken from reference TRBV11-2 and TRBJ2-6, reads EAGVAQSPRYKIIEKRQSVAFWCNPISGHATLYWYQQILGQGPKLLIQFQNNGVVDDSQLPKDRFSAERLKGVDSTLKIQPAKLEDSAVYLCASSFGETALSGANVLTFGAGSRLTVL.

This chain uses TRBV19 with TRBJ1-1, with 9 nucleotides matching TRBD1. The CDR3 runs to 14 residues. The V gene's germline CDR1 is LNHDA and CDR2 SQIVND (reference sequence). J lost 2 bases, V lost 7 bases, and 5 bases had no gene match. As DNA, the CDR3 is TGTGCCAGTACCCATACAGGGGGCAACACTGAAGCTTTCTTT. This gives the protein CASTHTGGNTEAFF.

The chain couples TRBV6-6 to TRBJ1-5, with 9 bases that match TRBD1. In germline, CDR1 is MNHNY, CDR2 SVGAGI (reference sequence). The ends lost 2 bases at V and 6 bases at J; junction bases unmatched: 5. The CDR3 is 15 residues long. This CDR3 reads CASSYTPGQGQPQHF. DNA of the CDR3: TGTGCCAGCAGTTACACGCCGGGACAGGGTCAGCCCCAGCATTTT.

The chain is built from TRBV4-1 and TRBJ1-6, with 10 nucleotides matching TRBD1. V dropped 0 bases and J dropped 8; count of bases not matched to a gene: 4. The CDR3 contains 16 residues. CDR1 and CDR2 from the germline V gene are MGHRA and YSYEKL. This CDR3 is CASSQEETGGDSPLHF. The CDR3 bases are TGCGCCAGCAGCCAAGAAGAGACAGGGGGCGATTCACCCCTCCACTTT.